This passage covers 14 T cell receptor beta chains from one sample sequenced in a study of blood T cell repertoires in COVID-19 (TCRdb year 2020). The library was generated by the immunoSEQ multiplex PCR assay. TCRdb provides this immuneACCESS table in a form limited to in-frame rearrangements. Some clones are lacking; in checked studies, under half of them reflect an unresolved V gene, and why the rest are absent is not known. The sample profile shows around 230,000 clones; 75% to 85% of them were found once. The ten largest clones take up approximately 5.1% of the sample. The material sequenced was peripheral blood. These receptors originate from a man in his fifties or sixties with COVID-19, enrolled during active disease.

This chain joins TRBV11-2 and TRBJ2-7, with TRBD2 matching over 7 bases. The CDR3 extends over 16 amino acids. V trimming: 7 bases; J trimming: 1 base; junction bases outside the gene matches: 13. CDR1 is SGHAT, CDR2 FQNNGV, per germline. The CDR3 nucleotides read TGTGCCAGCACCATGATCGGGGGGTCACCTTCCTACGAGCAGTACTTC. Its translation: CASTMIGGSPSYEQYF.

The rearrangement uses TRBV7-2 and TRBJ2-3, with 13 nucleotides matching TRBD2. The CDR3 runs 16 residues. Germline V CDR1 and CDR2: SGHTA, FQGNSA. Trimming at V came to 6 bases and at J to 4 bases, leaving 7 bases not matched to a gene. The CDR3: CASSRELAGGPDTQYF. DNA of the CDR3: TGTGCCAGCAGTCGCGAACTAGCGGGGGGGCCAGATACGCAGTATTTT.

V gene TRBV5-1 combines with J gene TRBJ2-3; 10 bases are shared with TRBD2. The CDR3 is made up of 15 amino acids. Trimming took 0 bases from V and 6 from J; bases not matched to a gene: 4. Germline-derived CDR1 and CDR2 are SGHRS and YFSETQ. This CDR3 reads CASSLALAGRDTQYF. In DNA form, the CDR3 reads TGCGCCAGCAGCTTGGCACTAGCGGGGAGGGATACGCAGTATTTT.

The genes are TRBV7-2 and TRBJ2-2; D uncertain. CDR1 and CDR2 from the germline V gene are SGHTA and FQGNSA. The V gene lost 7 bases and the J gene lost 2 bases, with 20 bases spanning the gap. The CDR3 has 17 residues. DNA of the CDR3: TGTGCCAGCACCCTCCAGATTTCCCCTCGAAACACCGGGGAGCTGTTTTTT. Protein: CASTLQISPRNTGELFF.

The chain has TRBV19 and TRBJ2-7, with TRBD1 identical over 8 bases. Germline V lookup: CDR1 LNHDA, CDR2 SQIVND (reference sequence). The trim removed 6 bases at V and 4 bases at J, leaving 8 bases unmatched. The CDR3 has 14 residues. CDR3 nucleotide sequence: TGTGCCAGTAGCCGGGGGCAGGGGGCTTACGAGCAGTACTTC. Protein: CASSRGQGAYEQYF.

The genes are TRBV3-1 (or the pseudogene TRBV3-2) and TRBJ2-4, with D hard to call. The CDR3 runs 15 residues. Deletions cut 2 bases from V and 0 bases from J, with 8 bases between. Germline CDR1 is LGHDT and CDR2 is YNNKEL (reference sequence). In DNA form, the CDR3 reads TGTGCCAGCAGCCAAATATACTTAGCCAAAAACATTCAGTACTTC. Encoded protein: CASSQIYLAKNIQYF.

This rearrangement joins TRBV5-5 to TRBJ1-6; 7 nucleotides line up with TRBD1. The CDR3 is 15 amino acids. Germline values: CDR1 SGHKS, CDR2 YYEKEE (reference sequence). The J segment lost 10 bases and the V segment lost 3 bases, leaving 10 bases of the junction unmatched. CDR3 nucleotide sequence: TGTGCCAGCAGCTCGGCGACAGGGAGCAGGTCACCCCTCCACTTT. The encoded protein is CASSSATGSRSPLHF.

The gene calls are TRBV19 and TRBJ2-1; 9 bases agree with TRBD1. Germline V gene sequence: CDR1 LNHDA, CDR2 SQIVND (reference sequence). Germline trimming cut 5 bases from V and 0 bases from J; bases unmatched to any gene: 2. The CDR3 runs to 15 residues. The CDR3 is CASSPTGGSYNEQFF. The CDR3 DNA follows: TGTGCCAGTAGTCCGACAGGGGGCTCCTACAATGAGCAGTTCTTC.

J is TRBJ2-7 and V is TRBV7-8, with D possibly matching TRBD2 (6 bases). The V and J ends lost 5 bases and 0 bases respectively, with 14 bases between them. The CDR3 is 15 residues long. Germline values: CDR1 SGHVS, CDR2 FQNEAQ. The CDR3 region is CASSRTTGVSYEQYF. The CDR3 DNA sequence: TGTGCCAGCAGCCGCACAACGGGGGTCTCCTACGAGCAGTACTTC.

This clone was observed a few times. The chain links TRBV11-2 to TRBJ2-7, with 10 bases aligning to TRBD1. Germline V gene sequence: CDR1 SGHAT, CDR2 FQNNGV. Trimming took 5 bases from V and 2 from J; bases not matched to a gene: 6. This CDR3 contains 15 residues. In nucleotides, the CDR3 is TGTGCCAGCAGCCCTCGGACAGGGGGTCCCTACGAGCAGTACTTC. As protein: CASSPRTGGPYEQYF. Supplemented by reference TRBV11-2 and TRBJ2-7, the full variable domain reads EAGVAQSPRYKIIEKRQSVAFWCNPISGHATLYWYQQILGQGPKLLIQFQNNGVVDDSQLPKDRFSAERLKGVDSTLKIQPAKLEDSAVYLCASSPRTGGPYEQYFGPGTRLTVT.

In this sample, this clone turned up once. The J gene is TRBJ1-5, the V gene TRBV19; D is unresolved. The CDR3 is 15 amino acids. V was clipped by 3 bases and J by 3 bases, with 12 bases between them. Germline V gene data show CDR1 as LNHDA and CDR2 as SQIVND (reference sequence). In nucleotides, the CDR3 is TGTGCCAGTAGTATGAGGGCCGGCCACAATCAGCCCCAGCATTTT. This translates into CASSMRAGHNQPQHF.

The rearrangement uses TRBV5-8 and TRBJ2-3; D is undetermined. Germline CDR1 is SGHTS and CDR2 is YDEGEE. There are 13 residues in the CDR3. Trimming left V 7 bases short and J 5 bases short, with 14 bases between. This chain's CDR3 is CASPRVPVDTQYF. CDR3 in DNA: TGTGCCAGCCCCCGGGTTCCAGTAGATACGCAGTATTTT. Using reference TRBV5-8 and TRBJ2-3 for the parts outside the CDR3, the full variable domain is EAGVTQSPTHLIKTRGQQATLRCSPISGHTSVYWYQQALGLGLQFLLWYDEGEERNRGNFPPRFSGRQFPNYSSELNVNALELEDSALYLCASPRVPVDTQYFGPGTRLTVL.

CDR3 in amino acids: CASSTGGKDTEAFF. CDR3 nucleotides: TGTGCCAGCAGCACAGGGGGGAAGGACACTGAAGCTTTCTTT. The chain recombines TRBV9 with TRBJ1-1; TRBD1 aligns across 8 bases. V dropped 4 bases and J dropped 3; count of bases not matched to a gene: 5. CDR1 SGDLS and CDR2 YYNGEE come from the germline V gene. This CDR3 region has 14 residues.

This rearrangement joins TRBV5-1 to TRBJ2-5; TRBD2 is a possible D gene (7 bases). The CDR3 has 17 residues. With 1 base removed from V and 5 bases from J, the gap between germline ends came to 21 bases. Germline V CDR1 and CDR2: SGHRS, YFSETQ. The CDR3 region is CASSLYWAGAVKETQYF. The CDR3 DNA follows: TGCGCCAGCAGCTTGTATTGGGCGGGGGCCGTGAAGGAGACCCAGTACTTC. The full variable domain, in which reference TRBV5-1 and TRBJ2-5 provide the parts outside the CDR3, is KAGVTQTPRYLIKTRGQQVTLSCSPISGHRSVSWYQQTPGQGLQFLFEYFSETQRNKGNFPGRFSGRQFSNSRSEMNVSTLELGDSALYLCASSLYWAGAVKETQYFGPGTRLLVL.